The next 22 T cell receptor beta chains were all read from a single sample in a study of shared clonotypes between healthy human individuals. The data were produced by immunoSEQ multiplex PCR, yet TCRdb's version contains in-frame clones alone and is incomplete. The top ten hold around 13% of the sample, which has 400,000 to 600,000 clones, approximately 79% seen once. Sequencing used PBMCs. These receptors were obtained from a woman between 40 and 50 years old in good health. Some clones in this sample may be carry-over from other donors' samples.

This rearrangement joins TRBV4-3 to TRBJ1-2; 10 bases match TRBD1. J was trimmed by 7 bases and V by 0 bases; bases with no gene match: 5. This CDR3 has 15 residues. Per germline, CDR1 LGHNA and CDR2 YSLEER. Here the CDR3 DNA reads TGCGCCAGCAGCCAAGAAGACAGGGGGCGCGGTGGCTACACCTTC. It encodes CASSQEDRGRGGYTF.

The chain links TRBV7-2 to TRBJ2-7; 10 bases fit TRBD2. V lost 3 bases, J lost 3 bases, and 5 bases stayed unmatched. The V gene's germline CDR1 is SGHTA and CDR2 FQGNSA. There are 15 residues in the CDR3. The CDR3 sequence: CASSFSIAGGYEQYF. CDR3 DNA sequence: TGTGCCAGCAGCTTCTCGATAGCGGGAGGCTACGAGCAGTACTTC.

This chain joins TRBV7-2 and TRBJ1-6, with TRBD1 matching over 9 bases. V dropped 4 bases and J dropped 9; count of bases not matched to a gene: 10. The CDR3 consists of 16 residues. Germline CDR1 is SGHTA and CDR2 is FQGNSA. The CDR3 is CASSSGTGMFGSPLHF. The DNA for the CDR3 is TGTGCCAGCAGCTCCGGGACAGGGATGTTTGGTTCACCCCTCCACTTT.

This sequence joins TRBV9 and TRBJ2-1; no reliable D call. CDR1 and CDR2 (germline): SGDLS, YYNGEE. The CDR3 is 13 residues long. Between the trimmed V and J ends, which lost 6 bases and 4 bases, there was a span of 11 bases. CDR3 in amino acids: CASTADLYNEQFF. The DNA of the CDR3 is TGTGCCAGCACTGCGGACCTTTACAATGAGCAGTTCTTC.

The chain employs TRBV9 and TRBJ2-2; 9 nucleotides line up with TRBD1. This CDR3 has 16 residues. CDR1 and CDR2 from the germline V gene are SGDLS and YYNGEE. V dropped 0 bases and J dropped 5; count of bases not matched to a gene: 5. The CDR3 DNA reads as TGTGCCAGCAGCGTAGGGGGGACAGGGTTAACCGGGGAGCTGTTTTTT. Translation gives CASSVGGTGLTGELFF.

This rearrangement joins TRBV5-4 to TRBJ2-7, with a weak D call TRBD1 (5 bases). The CDR3 is 14 amino acids. Germline V gene lookup returns CDR1 SGHNT and CDR2 YYREEE (reference sequence). V was trimmed by 6 bases and J by 0 bases, leaving 13 bases between them. For the CDR3, the DNA is TGTGCCAGCACCCCCGACAGCTACTCCTACGAGCAGTACTTC. Translated: CASTPDSYSYEQYF. The full variable domain, in which reference TRBV5-4 and TRBJ2-7 provide the parts outside the CDR3, is ETGVTQSPTHLIKTRGQQVTLRCSSQSGHNTVSWYQQALGQGPQFIFQYYREEENGRGNFPPRFSGLQFPNYSSELNVNALELDDSALYLCASTPDSYSYEQYFGPGTRLTVT.

The chain is built from TRBV7-6 and TRBJ2-7; 9 bases match TRBD2. CDR1 is SGHVS, CDR2 FNYEAQ, per germline. The CDR3 extends over 16 amino acids. V dropped 5 bases and J dropped 0; count of bases not matched to a gene: 8. Here the CDR3 DNA reads TGTGCCAGCAGCCCTCAAGCGGGAGGTGGCTCCTACGAGCAGTACTTC. Residues: CASSPQAGGGSYEQYF.

The V gene is TRBV30, the J gene TRBJ1-3; unclear D gene. Looked up from germline, CDR1 is GTSNPN and CDR2 is SVGIG (reference sequence). The CDR3 length is 15 residues. Trimming took off 3 bases at V and 2 bases at J, with 14 bases between the two ends. The CDR3 nucleotides are TGTGCCTGGAGCAAAAGAGGCTTTCCTGGAAACACCATATATTTT. It encodes CAWSKRGFPGNTIYF.

The V call is TRBV11-2, the J call TRBJ2-1, with TRBD2 matching 9 bases. This CDR3 has 15 amino acids. Germline V gene lookup returns CDR1 SGHAT and CDR2 FQNNGV. Trimming took 6 bases from V and 5 from J; bases not matched to a gene: 8. Here the CDR3 DNA reads TGTGCCAGCAGACTAAAGCGGGAGGCTCACAATGAGCAGTTCTTC. Translated, it gives CASRLKREAHNEQFF.

As for this clone: Other DNA sequences from this sample encode an identical CDR3 as well. This chain uses TRBV28 with TRBJ2-7, with TRBD2 identical over 11 bases. Looked up from germline, CDR1 is MDHEN and CDR2 is SYDVKM. V trimming: 6 bases; J trimming: 2 bases; junction bases outside the gene matches: 3. The CDR3 has 14 residues. In DNA form, the CDR3 reads TGTGCCAGCAGCACTAGCGGGAGCACCTACGAGCAGTACTTC. The encoded protein is CASSTSGSTYEQYF.

This chain uses TRBV7-9 with TRBJ1-5, with 7 bases that match TRBD1. CDR1 SEHNR and CDR2 FQNEAQ come from the germline V gene (reference sequence). CDR3 length: 14 amino acids. V was pared by 5 bases and J by 7 bases, with 8 bases of the junction left unmatched. CDR3 DNA: TGTGCCAGCAGCCCTACAGGGGCCCAACAGCCCCAGCATTTT. Protein product: CASSPTGAQQPQHF.

The sample holds one count of this clone. The rearrangement joins TRBV25-1 to TRBJ2-6; no reliable D call. The V gene's germline CDR1 is MGHDK and CDR2 SYGVNS. V was clipped by 1 base and J by 1 base, with 5 bases between them. This CDR3 region has 15 residues. The chain's CDR3 is CASSESLSGANVLTF. The DNA for the CDR3 is TGTGCCAGCAGTGAATCCCTATCTGGGGCCAACGTCCTGACTTTC.

J is TRBJ1-1 and V is TRBV2; D is undetermined. The CDR3 contains 13 residues. V was clipped by 8 bases and J by 3 bases, with 13 bases between them. Germline CDR1 and CDR2: SNHLY and FYNNEI. The CDR3 reads CASWAGGYTEAFF. The CDR3 DNA reads TGTGCCAGCTGGGCAGGTGGTTACACTGAAGCTTTCTTT.

The V and J genes are TRBV18 and TRBJ1-2, with D unclear. This CDR3 spans 13 amino acids. V dropped 4 bases and J dropped 9 bases, with 15 bases sitting between them. The germline gives CDR1 KGHSH, CDR2 LQKENI. CDR3 nucleotides: TGTGCCAGCTCACGAGAACCGGGCGGGAGCTACACCTTC. Protein product: CASSREPGGSYTF.

J is TRBJ1-2 and V is TRBV28; maybe TRBD1 (5 bases). The CDR3 spans 14 residues. Trimming took off 5 bases at V and 0 bases at J, with 10 bases between the two ends. The germline V gene encodes CDR1 MDHEN and CDR2 SYDVKM. As DNA, the CDR3 is TGTGCCAGCAGTGGAGACAGATCTAACTATGGCTACACCTTC. It codes for CASSGDRSNYGYTF.

This chain joins TRBV19 and TRBJ1-4, with D possibly matching TRBD1 (5 bases). The V gene lost 10 bases and the J gene lost 4 bases, with 19 bases spanning the gap. Germline V CDR1 and CDR2: LNHDA, SQIVND (reference sequence). The length of the CDR3 is 15 residues. CDR3 in DNA: TGTGCCACCTCTCAAGCCCGGGGCGGTAATGAAAAACTGTTTTTT. This sequence encodes CATSQARGGNEKLFF.

V and J are TRBV5-4 and TRBJ2-2; D call uncertain. With 5 bases removed from V and 6 bases from J, the gap between germline ends came to 11 bases. The CDR3 consists of 13 residues. Germline lookup yields CDR1 SGHNT and CDR2 YYREEE (reference sequence). The CDR3 coding sequence is TGTGCCAGCAGTCCTGACCCACCCGGGGAGCTGTTTTTT. It is translated as CASSPDPPGELFF.

The genes are TRBV6-1 and TRBJ2-3, with D tentatively TRBD1 (5 bases). The V gene lost 4 bases and the J gene lost 3 bases, with 14 bases spanning the gap. The CDR3 length is 15 residues. CDR1 MNHNS and CDR2 SASEGT come from the germline V gene. DNA for the CDR3: TGTGCCAGCAGTGGGGGCCAATTACCTACAGATACGCAGTATTTT. Translated: CASSGGQLPTDTQYF.

The count of this clone is one. V usage is TRBV4-1 and J usage is TRBJ1-1; D not certain. Between the trimmed V and J ends, which lost 0 bases and 1 base, there was a span of 6 bases. There are 14 residues in the CDR3. Germline-derived CDR1 and CDR2 are MGHRA and YSYEKL. In nucleotides, the CDR3 is TGCGCCAGCAGCCAAGATTCGGGGAACACTGAAGCTTTCTTT. Amino acid sequence: CASSQDSGNTEAFF.

The genes are TRBV11-3 and TRBJ1-4; the match to TRBD1 covers 7 bases. This CDR3 comprises 15 residues. CDR1 and CDR2 (germline): SGHNT, YENEEA. J was trimmed by 5 bases and V by 6 bases; bases with no gene match: 9. This CDR3 reads CASRLRSGGNEKLFF. The DNA for the CDR3 is TGTGCCAGCAGGTTACGTTCAGGGGGGAATGAAAAACTGTTTTTT.

The CDR3 DNA sequence: TGCAGCGTTGTCAGTTACAGTTTATCCACAGATACGCAGTATTTT. Its protein is CSVVSYSLSTDTQYF. The gene calls are TRBV29-1 and TRBJ2-3; D call uncertain. The CDR3 sequence is 15 residues long. From germline, CDR1 is SQVTM and CDR2 ANQGSEA. The V gene lost 4 bases and the J gene lost 2 bases, with 16 bases spanning the gap.

The gene calls are TRBV18 and TRBJ2-7, with 9 bases that match TRBD2. The CDR3 is 16 residues long. The V and J ends lost 0 bases and 4 bases, in that order; junction bases with no gene match: 7. Germline values: CDR1 KGHSH, CDR2 LQKENI. Here the CDR3 reads CASSPPGPSGKYEQYF. The CDR3 DNA follows: TGTGCCAGCTCACCACCGGGGCCTAGCGGGAAATACGAGCAGTACTTC.